A selection of T cell receptor beta chains follows, all from one sample in a study of cytomegalovirus exposure and HLA in healthy donors. Repertoires were generated with immunoSEQ multiplex PCR, while TCRdb's copy carries only in-frame clones and drops some. Among 150,000 to 200,000 clones listed, about 80% were seen once. Specimen: PBMCs. All receptors derive from a man aged 18 to 35 in good health and CMV-seropositive. CDR3s include the opening cysteine and the closing phenylalanine or tryptophan. The D gene is left open where the match is weak. Expanded clones get a size class; other rows say once, few or many, or leave the size out.

J: TRBJ1-3; size: NA; D: NA; V: TRBV7-6; length: 16; CDR3: CASSQAVASSGNTIYF; DNA: TGTGCCAGCAGCCAAGCGGTCGCCAGTTCTGGAAACACCATATATTTT
J: TRBJ2-3; size: NA; D: NA; V: TRBV7-9; length: 13; CDR3: CASSLEPIPAQYF; DNA: TGTGCCAGCAGCTTAGAACCTATCCCCGCGCAGTATTTT
J: TRBJ2-7; size: NA; D: NA; V: TRBV10-1; length: 15; CDR3: CASGGGQPGSYEQYF; DNA: TGCGCCAGCGGCGGAGGGCAGCCTGGCTCCTACGAGCAGTACTTC
J: TRBJ2-3; size: NA; D: TRBD1; V: TRBV9; length: 15; CDR3: CASSVGVTGTDTQYF; DNA: TGTGCCAGCAGCGTAGGGGTGACAGGGACAGATACGCAGTATTTT
J: TRBJ2-1; size: few; D: TRBD2; V: TRBV29-1; length: 14; CDR3: CSVREAGGPDEQFF; DNA: TGCAGCGTGCGGGAGGCGGGAGGGCCCGATGAGCAGTTCTTC
J: TRBJ2-5; size: once; D: TRBD1; V: TRBV19; length: 13; CDR3: CASTDRVQETQYF; DNA: TGTGCCAGTACGGACAGGGTGCAAGAGACCCAGTACTTC
J: TRBJ1-1; size: NA; D: TRBD1; V: TRBV7-9; length: 13; CDR3: CASSLTGGTEAFF; DNA: TGTGCCAGCAGCTTAACAGGGGGCACTGAAGCTTTCTTT
J: TRBJ2-1; size: once; D: TRBD2; V: TRBV18; length: 16; CDR3: CASSPMASGTYNEQFF; DNA: TGTGCCAGCTCACCAATGGCTAGCGGCACCTACAATGAGCAGTTCTTC
J: TRBJ1-1; size: NA; D: TRBD1; V: TRBV28; length: 14; CDR3: CASSSRQGETEAFF; DNA: TGTGCCAGCAGTTCGCGACAGGGGGAAACTGAAGCTTTCTTT
J: TRBJ2-7; size: NA; D: NA; V: TRBV18; length: 14; CDR3: CASSRTGDTYEQYF; DNA: TGTGCCAGCTCACGCACGGGAGACACCTACGAGCAGTACTTC
J: TRBJ1-1; size: NA; D: NA; V: TRBV6-6; length: 13; CDR3: CASSYRRRTEAFF; DNA: TGTGCCAGCAGTTATAGGAGAAGGACTGAAGCTTTCTTT
J: TRBJ2-7; size: NA; D: TRBD2; V: TRBV7-2; length: 18; CDR3: CASSLRGTSGRARYEQYF; DNA: TGTGCCAGCAGCTTGAGGGGGACTAGCGGGAGGGCCCGATACGAGCAGTACTTC
J: TRBJ2-7; size: NA; D: TRBD1; V: TRBV28; length: 15; CDR3: CASSSAGTGLYEQYF; DNA: TGTGCCAGCAGTTCCGCCGGGACAGGGCTCTACGAGCAGTACTTC
J: TRBJ1-5; size: NA; D: TRBD1; V: TRBV6-6; length: 15; CDR3: CASSPGTGLYQPQHF; DNA: TGTGCCAGCAGCCCTGGGACAGGGCTTTATCAGCCCCAGCATTTT
J: TRBJ2-6; size: NA; D: TRBD1; V: TRBV27; length: 18; CDR3: CASSPRDRYLSGANVLTF; DNA: TGTGCCAGCTCCCCCCGGGACAGGTATCTCTCTGGGGCCAACGTCCTGACTTTC
J: TRBJ2-2; size: NA; D: NA; V: TRBV6-5; length: 14; CDR3: CASHSGTNTGELFF; DNA: TGTGCCAGTCATAGCGGAACGAACACCGGGGAGCTGTTTTTT
J: TRBJ1-4; size: once; D: TRBD1; V: TRBV4-1; length: 14; CDR3: CASSQMTGGVKLFF; DNA: TGCGCCAGCAGCCAGATGACAGGGGGGGTAAAACTGTTTTTT
J: TRBJ1-1; size: NA; D: TRBD1; V: TRBV7-9; length: 17; CDR3: CASSSPLNRGGGTEAFF; DNA: TGTGCCAGCAGCTCACCGCTAAACAGGGGGGGAGGAACTGAAGCTTTCTTT
J: TRBJ1-4; size: NA; D: TRBD1; V: TRBV5-1; length: 14; CDR3: CASSLRGGNEKLFF; DNA: TGCGCCAGCAGCTTGAGAGGGGGCAATGAAAAACTGTTTTTT
J: TRBJ1-5; size: NA; D: NA; V: TRBV5-4; length: 14; CDR3: CASSLEGVGQPQHF; DNA: TGTGCCAGCAGCTTGGAGGGGGTAGGTCAGCCCCAGCATTTT
J: TRBJ2-1; size: NA; D: TRBD2; V: TRBV19; length: 13; CDR3: CASSRASGGEQFF; DNA: TGTGCCAGTAGTAGGGCATCGGGGGGGGAGCAGTTCTTC
J: TRBJ2-5; size: NA; D: TRBD2; V: TRBV4-2; length: 18; CDR3: CASSQASMAGGPQETQYF; DNA: TGTGCCAGCAGCCAAGCCTCGATGGCGGGAGGGCCCCAAGAGACCCAGTACTTC
J: TRBJ2-6; size: NA; D: NA; V: TRBV5-1; length: 17; CDR3: CASSLEDTNSGANVLTF; DNA: TGCGCCAGCAGCTTGGAGGACACCAACTCTGGGGCCAACGTCCTGACTTTC
J: TRBJ2-7; size: NA; D: NA; V: TRBV7-2; length: 15; CDR3: CASSAYRPNSYEQYF; DNA: TGTGCCAGCAGCGCCTACAGACCTAATTCCTACGAGCAGTACTTC
J: TRBJ1-2; size: few; D: NA; V: TRBV20-1; length: 9; CDR3: CGAVDGYTF; DNA: TGCGGGGCGGTCGATGGCTACACCTTC
J: TRBJ1-2; size: NA; D: NA; V: TRBV6-1; length: 16; CDR3: CASSERTARGPYGYTF; DNA: TGTGCCAGCAGTGAAAGAACGGCCAGGGGCCCCTATGGCTACACCTTC
J: TRBJ2-1; size: NA; D: TRBD2; V: TRBV4-2; length: 17; CDR3: CASSQEVAGGPSNEQFF; DNA: TGTGCCAGCAGCCAAGAAGTGGCGGGAGGGCCTTCCAATGAGCAGTTCTTC
J: TRBJ2-1; size: few; D: TRBD2; V: TRBV5-1; length: 18; CDR3: CASSYTSPGTSTYNEQFF; DNA: TGCGCCAGCAGCTATACCTCCCCCGGGACTAGTACCTACAATGAGCAGTTCTTC
J: TRBJ2-1; size: NA; D: TRBD1; V: TRBV4-1; length: 15; CDR3: CASSHGTGAYNEQFF; DNA: TGCGCCAGCAGCCATGGGACAGGGGCTTACAATGAGCAGTTCTTC
J: TRBJ1-2; size: once; D: TRBD1; V: TRBV5-1; length: 13; CDR3: CASSKDRGPGYTF; DNA: TGCGCCAGCAGCAAGGACAGGGGGCCTGGCTACACCTTC
J: TRBJ2-2; size: NA; D: NA; V: TRBV10-2; length: 14; CDR3: CASSVGQNTGELFF; DNA: TGCGCCAGCAGTGTGGGACAGAACACCGGGGAGCTGTTTTTT
J: TRBJ1-1; size: NA; D: TRBD1; V: TRBV6-1; length: 13; CDR3: CASSITGTAEAFF; DNA: TGTGCCAGCAGTATTACAGGGACAGCTGAAGCTTTCTTT
J: TRBJ2-3; size: NA; D: NA; V: TRBV4-1; length: 14; CDR3: CASSYWTSTDTQYF; DNA: TGCGCCAGCAGCTACTGGACTAGCACAGATACGCAGTATTTT
J: TRBJ2-1; size: NA; D: NA; V: TRBV7-8; length: 14; CDR3: CASSPGHLVNEQFF; DNA: TGTGCCAGCAGTCCCGGCCATCTAGTCAATGAGCAGTTCTTC
J: TRBJ1-1; size: once; D: TRBD1; V: TRBV6-5; length: 14; CDR3: CASSTIDRGREAFF; DNA: TGTGCCAGCAGTACGATCGACAGGGGTCGTGAAGCTTTCTTT
J: TRBJ2-7; size: NA; D: TRBD1; V: TRBV11-2; length: 16; CDR3: CASRGIGQGVDYEQYF; DNA: TGTGCCAGCAGGGGGATAGGACAGGGGGTCGACTACGAGCAGTACTTC
J: TRBJ1-3; size: few; D: NA; V: TRBV9; length: 13; CDR3: CASSVAGGSTIYF; DNA: TGTGCCAGCAGCGTAGCGGGGGGCAGCACCATATATTTT
J: TRBJ2-5; size: once; D: NA; V: TRBV29-1; length: 10; CDR3: CSVDEETQYF; DNA: TGCAGCGTTGATGAGGAGACCCAGTACTTC
J: TRBJ1-1; size: NA; D: TRBD1; V: TRBV6-5; length: 14; CDR3: CASSYQQGVGEAFF; DNA: TGTGCCAGCAGTTACCAACAGGGGGTGGGTGAAGCTTTCTTT
J: TRBJ2-7; size: NA; D: NA; V: TRBV5-1; length: 15; CDR3: CASSLGIADSYEQYF; DNA: TGCGCCAGCAGCTTGGGTATAGCGGACTCCTACGAGCAGTACTTC
J: TRBJ1-1; size: NA; D: TRBD1; V: TRBV6-5; length: 13; CDR3: CASRAAGGTEAFF; DNA: TGTGCCAGCCGAGCAGCAGGGGGGACTGAAGCTTTCTTT
J: TRBJ2-3; size: NA; D: NA; V: TRBV30; length: 16; CDR3: CAWSPDGTLDTDTQYF; DNA: TGTGCCTGGAGTCCCGACGGGACTTTGGACACAGATACGCAGTATTTT
J: TRBJ1-5; size: once; D: TRBD1; V: TRBV10-3; length: 15; CDR3: CAISKTGEGNQPQHF; DNA: TGTGCCATCAGTAAAACAGGGGAAGGCAATCAGCCCCAGCATTTT
J: TRBJ1-2; size: NA; D: NA; V: TRBV7-9; length: 16; CDR3: CASGLPLERVGYGYTF; DNA: TGTGCCAGCGGACTACCCCTCGAAAGGGTCGGCTATGGCTACACCTTC
J: TRBJ2-4; size: NA; D: NA; V: TRBV5-1; length: 14; CDR3: CASSGGGAENIQYF; DNA: TGCGCCAGCAGCGGAGGGGGCGCGGAAAACATTCAGTACTTC
J: TRBJ1-4; size: few; D: TRBD1; V: TRBV15; length: 12; CDR3: CATTTGAEKLFF; DNA: TGTGCCACCACAACAGGGGCAGAAAAACTGTTTTTT
J: TRBJ2-7; size: NA; D: TRBD1; V: TRBV2; length: 16; CDR3: CASSRLDRVGSYEQYF; DNA: TGTGCCAGCAGTCGACTTGACAGGGTGGGATCCTACGAGCAGTACTTC
J: TRBJ1-1; size: once; D: NA; V: TRBV5-5; length: 13; CDR3: CASSPQGWTEAFF; DNA: TGTGCCAGCAGCCCACAGGGCTGGACTGAAGCTTTCTTT
J: TRBJ2-3; size: NA; D: TRBD1; V: TRBV27; length: 15; CDR3: CASSSRDRLTDTQYF; DNA: TGTGCCAGCAGTTCCCGGGACAGACTCACAGATACGCAGTATTTT
J: TRBJ1-1; size: few; D: TRBD1; V: TRBV18; length: 15; CDR3: CASSPPNTGETEAFF; DNA: TGTGCCAGCTCACCTCCTAATACAGGGGAGACTGAAGCTTTCTTT
J: TRBJ2-7; size: once; D: NA; V: TRBV29-1; length: 12; CDR3: CSVWGVGYEQYF; DNA: TGCAGCGTTTGGGGGGTAGGCTACGAGCAGTACTTC
J: TRBJ2-3; size: NA; D: NA; V: TRBV19; length: 13; CDR3: CASGVFGPDTQYF; DNA: TGTGCCAGTGGAGTCTTTGGTCCAGATACGCAGTATTTT
J: TRBJ1-4; size: NA; D: NA; V: TRBV6-5; length: 15; CDR3: CASSSGVELEGKLFF; DNA: TGTGCCAGCAGTTCAGGGGTCGAACTAGAAGGAAAACTGTTTTTT